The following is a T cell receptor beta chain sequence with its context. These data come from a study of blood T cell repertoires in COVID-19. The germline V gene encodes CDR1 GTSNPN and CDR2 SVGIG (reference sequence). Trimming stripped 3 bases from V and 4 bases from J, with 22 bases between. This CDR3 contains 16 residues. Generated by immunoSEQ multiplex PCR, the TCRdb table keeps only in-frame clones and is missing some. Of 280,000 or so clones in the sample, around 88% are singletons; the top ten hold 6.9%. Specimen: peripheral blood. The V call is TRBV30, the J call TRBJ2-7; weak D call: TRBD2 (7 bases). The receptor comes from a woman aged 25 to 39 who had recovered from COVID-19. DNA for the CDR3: TGTGCCTGGAGCGTACCGGGGGGCGCGGGGAGATACGAGCAGTACTTC. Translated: CAWSVPGGAGRYEQYF.